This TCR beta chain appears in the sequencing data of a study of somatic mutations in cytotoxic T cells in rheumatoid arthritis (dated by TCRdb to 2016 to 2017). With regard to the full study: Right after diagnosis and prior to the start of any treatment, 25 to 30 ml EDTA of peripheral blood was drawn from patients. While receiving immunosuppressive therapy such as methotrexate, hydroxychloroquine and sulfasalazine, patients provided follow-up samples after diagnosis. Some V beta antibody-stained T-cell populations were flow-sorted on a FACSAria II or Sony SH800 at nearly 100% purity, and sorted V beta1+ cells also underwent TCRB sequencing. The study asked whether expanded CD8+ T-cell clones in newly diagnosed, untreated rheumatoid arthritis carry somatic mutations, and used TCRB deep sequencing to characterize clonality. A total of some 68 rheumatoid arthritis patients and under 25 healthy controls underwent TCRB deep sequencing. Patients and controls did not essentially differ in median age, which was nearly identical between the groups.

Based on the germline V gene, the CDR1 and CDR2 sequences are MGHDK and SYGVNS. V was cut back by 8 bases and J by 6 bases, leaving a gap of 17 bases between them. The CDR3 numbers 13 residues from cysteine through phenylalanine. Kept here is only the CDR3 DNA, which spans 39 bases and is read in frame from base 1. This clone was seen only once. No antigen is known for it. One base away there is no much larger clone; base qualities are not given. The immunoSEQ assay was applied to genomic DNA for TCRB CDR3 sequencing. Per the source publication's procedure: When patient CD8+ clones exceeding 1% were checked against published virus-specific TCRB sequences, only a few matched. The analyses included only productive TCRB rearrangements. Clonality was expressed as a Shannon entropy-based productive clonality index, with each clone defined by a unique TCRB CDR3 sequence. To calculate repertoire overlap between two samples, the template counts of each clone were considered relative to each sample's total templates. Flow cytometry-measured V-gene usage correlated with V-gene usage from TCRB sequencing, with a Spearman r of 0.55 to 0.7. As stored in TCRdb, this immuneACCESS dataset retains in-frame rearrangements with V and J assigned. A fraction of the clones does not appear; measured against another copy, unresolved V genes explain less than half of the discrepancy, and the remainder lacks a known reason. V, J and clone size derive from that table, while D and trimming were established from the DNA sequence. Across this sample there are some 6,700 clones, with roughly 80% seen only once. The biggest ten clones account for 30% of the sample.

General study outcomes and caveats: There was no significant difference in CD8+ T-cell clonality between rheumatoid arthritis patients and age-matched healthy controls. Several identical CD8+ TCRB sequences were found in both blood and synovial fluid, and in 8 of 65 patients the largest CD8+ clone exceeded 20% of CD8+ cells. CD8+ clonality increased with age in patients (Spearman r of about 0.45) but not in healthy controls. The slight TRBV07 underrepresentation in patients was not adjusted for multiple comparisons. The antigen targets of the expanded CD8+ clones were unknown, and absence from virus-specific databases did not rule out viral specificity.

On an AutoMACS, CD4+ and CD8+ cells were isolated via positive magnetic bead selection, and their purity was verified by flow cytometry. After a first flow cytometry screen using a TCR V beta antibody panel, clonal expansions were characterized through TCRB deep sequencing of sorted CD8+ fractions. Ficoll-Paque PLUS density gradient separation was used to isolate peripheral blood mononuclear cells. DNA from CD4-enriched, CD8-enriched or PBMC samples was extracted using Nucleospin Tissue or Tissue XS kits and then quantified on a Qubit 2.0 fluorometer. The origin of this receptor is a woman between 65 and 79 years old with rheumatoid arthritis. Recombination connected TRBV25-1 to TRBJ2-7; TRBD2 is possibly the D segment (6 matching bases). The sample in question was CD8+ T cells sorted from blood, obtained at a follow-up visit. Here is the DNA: TGTGCCAGCTCCCTCGGGGGACCAGGCGAGCAGTACTTC. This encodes CASSLGGPGEQYF.